The entry below describes one T cell receptor beta chain. Antigen specificity is unknown. The data stem from a study of blood T cells in healthy people across ages. Study conclusions and caveats: Per million T cells, TCR beta diversity dropped about linearly as age rose. Estimated diversity that came from one million T cells was considered an underestimate.

A second PCR of 7 to 11 cycles used a sample-barcoded 5' primer and a J-beta primer mix. TCRdb independently ran MiXCR on the 5' RACE reads; one entry per CDR3 protein. Among 350,000 to 450,000 distinct CDR3 sequences listed, about 52% were seen once. V was clipped by 0 bases and J by 11 bases, with 23 bases between them. The germline gives CDR1 SGHRS, CDR2 YFSETQ. This CDR3 comprises 16 residues. Each donor's blood draw was 8.5 to 10 milliliters of peripheral blood. Per sample, no less than 5 micrograms of total RNA were extracted. The TCR sequence derives from a man between 60 and 75 years old in good health. This chain links TRBV5-1 with TRBJ1-1; D ambiguous. Material: blood. The CDR3 reads CASSLDSGSLSRRAFF. CDR3 in DNA: TGCGCCAGCAGCTTGGATAGCGGCAGTTTGTCGAGGCGCGCTTTCTTT.